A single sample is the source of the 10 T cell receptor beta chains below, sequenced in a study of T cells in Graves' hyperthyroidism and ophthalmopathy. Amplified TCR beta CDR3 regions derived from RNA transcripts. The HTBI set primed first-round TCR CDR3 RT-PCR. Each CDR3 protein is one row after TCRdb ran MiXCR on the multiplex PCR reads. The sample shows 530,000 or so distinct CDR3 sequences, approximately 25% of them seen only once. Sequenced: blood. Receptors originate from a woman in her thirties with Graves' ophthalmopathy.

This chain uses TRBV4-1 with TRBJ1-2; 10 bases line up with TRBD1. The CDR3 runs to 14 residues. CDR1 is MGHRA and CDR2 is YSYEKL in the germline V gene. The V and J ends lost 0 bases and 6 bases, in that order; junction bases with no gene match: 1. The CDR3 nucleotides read TGCGCCAGCAGCCAAGACGGACAGGGGGATGGCTACACCTTC. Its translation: CASSQDGQGDGYTF.

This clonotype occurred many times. CDR3 loop: CASSPDRASYEQYF. The CDR3 DNA reads TGTGCCAGCAGTCCGGACAGGGCTTCCTACGAGCAGTACTTC. J is TRBJ2-7 and V is TRBV27; the match to TRBD1 covers 8 bases. In germline, CDR1 is MNHEY, CDR2 SMNVEV (reference sequence). V lost 5 bases to trimming and J lost 1 base; unmatched junction nucleotides: 4. The CDR3 contains 14 residues.

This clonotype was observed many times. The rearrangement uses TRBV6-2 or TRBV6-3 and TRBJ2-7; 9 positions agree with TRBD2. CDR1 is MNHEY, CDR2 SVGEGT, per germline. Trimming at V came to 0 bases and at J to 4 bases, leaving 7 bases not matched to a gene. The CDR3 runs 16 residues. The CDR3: CASSYSKSGGKYEQYF. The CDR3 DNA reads TGTGCCAGCAGTTACTCTAAGAGCGGGGGGAAGTACGAGCAGTACTTC.

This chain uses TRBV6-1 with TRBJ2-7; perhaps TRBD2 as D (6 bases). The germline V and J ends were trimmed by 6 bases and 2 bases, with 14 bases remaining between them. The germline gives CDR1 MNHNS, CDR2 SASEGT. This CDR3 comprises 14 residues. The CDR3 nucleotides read TGTGCCAGCAGGGAGGGACCGTCCCCCTACGAGCAGTACGTC. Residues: CASREGPSPYEQYV.

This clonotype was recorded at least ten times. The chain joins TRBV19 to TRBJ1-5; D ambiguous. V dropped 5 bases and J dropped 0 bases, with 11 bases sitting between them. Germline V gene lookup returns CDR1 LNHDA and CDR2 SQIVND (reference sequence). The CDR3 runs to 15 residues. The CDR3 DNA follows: TGTGCCAGTAGTCTCGGAGATTATAGCAATCAGCCCCAGCATTTT. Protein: CASSLGDYSNQPQHF.

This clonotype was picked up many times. The CDR3 is CASSQDRVQPQHF. CDR3 bases: TGTGCCAGCAGCCAGGACAGGGTTCAGCCCCAGCATTTT. The J gene is TRBJ1-5, the V gene TRBV7-2; 8 bases map to TRBD1. Germline values: CDR1 SGHTA, CDR2 FQGNSA. Germline trimming cut 5 bases from V and 6 bases from J; bases unmatched to any gene: 3. The CDR3 has 13 residues.

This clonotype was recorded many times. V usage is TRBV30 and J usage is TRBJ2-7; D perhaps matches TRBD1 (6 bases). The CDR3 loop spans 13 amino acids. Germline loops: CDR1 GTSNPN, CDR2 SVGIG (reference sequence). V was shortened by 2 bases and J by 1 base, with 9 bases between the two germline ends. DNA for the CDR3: TGTGCCTGGAGTACACAGGGTTCCTACGAGCAGTACTTC. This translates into CAWSTQGSYEQYF.

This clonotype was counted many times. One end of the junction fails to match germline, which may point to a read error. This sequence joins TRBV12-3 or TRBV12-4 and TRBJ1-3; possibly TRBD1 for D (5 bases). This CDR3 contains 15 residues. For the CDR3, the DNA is TGTGCCAGCAGTCCGCAAGACAGTTCTGGAAGCACCATATATTTT. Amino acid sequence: CASSPQDSSGSTIYF.

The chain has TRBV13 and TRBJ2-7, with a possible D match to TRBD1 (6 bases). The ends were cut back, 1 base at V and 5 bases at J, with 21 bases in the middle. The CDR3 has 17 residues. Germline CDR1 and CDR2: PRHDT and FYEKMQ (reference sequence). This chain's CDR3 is CASSLARGAVGTDEQYF. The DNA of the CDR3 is TGTGCCAGCAGCTTAGCCAGGGGAGCCGTCGGTACCGACGAGCAGTACTTC.

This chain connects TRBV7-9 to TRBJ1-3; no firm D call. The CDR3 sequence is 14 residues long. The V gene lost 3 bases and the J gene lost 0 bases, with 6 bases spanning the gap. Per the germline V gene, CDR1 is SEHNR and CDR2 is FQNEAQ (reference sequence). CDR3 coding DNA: TGTGCCAGCAGCTTTGATTACTCTGGAAACACCATATATTTT. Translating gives CASSFDYSGNTIYF.